There are a few counts of the clone carrying this TCR beta chain. A clone one base away is much larger, so this may be a read error. This entry is derived from a study of T cells in Graves' hyperthyroidism and ophthalmopathy. TCR beta CDR3 regions were amplified from RNA. A first-round RT-PCR of the TCR CDR3 used the HTBI primer set. TCRdb fed the multiplex PCR reads into MiXCR, producing one record per CDR3 protein. This sample has some 600,000 distinct CDR3 sequences, with about 15% found just once. This blood was taken when hyperthyroidism was first diagnosed, before any ophthalmopathy symptoms existed. The sample consisted of blood. This clonotype originated in a woman in her 30s with Graves' hyperthyroidism that later progressed to Graves' ophthalmopathy.

The CDR3 DNA reads as TGTGCCAGCAGTTACTCGGGGCGGGAGAGCTATGGCTACACCTTC. Translating gives CASSYSGRESYGYTF. The gene calls are TRBV6-5 and TRBJ1-2; a possible D gene is TRBD1 (5 bases). CDR1 and CDR2 (germline): MNHEY, SVGAGI. CDR3 length: 15 amino acids. The V end was cut by 0 bases, the J end by 4 bases, with 12 bases between.